This record concerns one T cell receptor (beta chain) sequence. Its target is not known. Sequencing was performed with immunoSEQ multiplex PCR; in TCRdb, only in-frame clones are kept and a portion is missing. The sample records 35,000 to 50,000 clones, 86% being singletons. This CDR3 has 15 residues. V was shortened by 0 bases and J by 8 bases, with 14 bases between the two germline ends. Per germline, CDR1 LGHNA and CDR2 YSLEER. At cycle 4 day 1, cycle 7 day 1, and baseline, blood was sampled. These data are taken from a study of OX40 agonist ivuxolimab in advanced cancers. Overall study: Prior therapy, whether anti-PD-1, anti-PD-L1 or anti-CTLA-4, was allowed, and approximately 40% had some. Findings and limits, study-wide: At doses 0.1 to 3.0 mg/kg, CD4+ and CD8+ clones expanded. Mean expanded clone counts were higher in CD8+ than CD4+ T cells.

The gene calls are TRBV4-3 and TRBJ1-3; D remains ambiguous. The source was CD4+ or CD8+ T cells sorted from blood, collected in a trial of the OX40 agonist ivuxolimab. The TCR was taken from an adult with an advanced solid tumor such as melanoma, head and neck, liver or kidney cancer. CDR3 sequence: CASSQDTGHPDTIYF. CDR3 in DNA: TGCGCCAGCAGCCAAGATACGGGTCACCCGGACACCATATATTTT.